The 18 T cell receptor beta chains below were found in one sample sequenced in a study of early T cells in non-severe SARS-CoV-2 infection. TCRdb reprocessed the 5' RACE reads via MiXCR and lists one record per CDR3 protein. The sample yields tens of thousands of distinct CDR3 sequences, about an eighth seen once. The sample in question was whole blood, obtained at baseline. Receptor source: an adult who was a healthcare worker with PCR-confirmed SARS-CoV-2 infection or an uninfected control (not recorded which).

This clonotype has a handful of counts. CDR3 nucleotide sequence: TGTGCCAGCAGTCCACAGGTACAGAACACTGAAGCTTTCTTT. It translates to CASSPQVQNTEAFF. The gene calls are TRBV27 and TRBJ1-1, with a weak D call TRBD1 (5 bases). The CDR3 contains 14 residues. Trimming stripped 5 bases from V and 1 base from J, with 11 bases between. Germline CDR1 MNHEY, CDR2 SMNVEV (reference sequence).

This clonotype was detected many times. V gene TRBV5-1 combines with J gene TRBJ1-4, with a weak D call TRBD1 (5 bases). Trimming left V 3 bases short and J 3 bases short, with 12 bases between. The CDR3 spans 15 residues. Germline V gene lookup returns CDR1 SGHRS and CDR2 YFSETQ. CDR3: CASSSQGAANEKLFF. The CDR3 DNA follows: TGCGCCAGCAGCTCTCAGGGTGCAGCTAATGAAAAACTGTTTTTT.

CDR3 DNA sequence: TGCGCCAGCAGCTTGATTGCGGATCAAGAGACCCAGTACTTC. Translation gives CASSLIADQETQYF. V is TRBV5-1 and J is TRBJ2-5; D is ambiguous. Germline CDR1 SGHRS, CDR2 YFSETQ. CDR3 length equals 14 residues. V was pared by 1 base and J by 2 bases, with 9 bases between.

This clonotype was counted only a few times. The genes are TRBV20-1 and TRBJ2-5, with D perhaps TRBD2 (6 bases). This CDR3 spans 13 amino acids. V was shortened by 6 bases and J by 3 bases, with 14 bases between the two germline ends. The germline V gene has CDR1 DFQATT and CDR2 SNEGSKA (reference sequence). CDR3 in DNA: TGCAGTGCGGCCGGATCGGGAGAAGAGACCCAGTACTTC. This encodes CSAAGSGEETQYF.

The chain employs TRBV5-1 and TRBJ1-1, with TRBD1 as a possible D gene (5 bases). Per germline, CDR1 SGHRS and CDR2 YFSETQ. The CDR3 sequence is 14 residues long. Trimming removed 3 bases from V and 2 bases from J, with 11 bases in between. As DNA, the CDR3 is TGCGCCAGCAGCTCTCTGCAGGGCAACACTGAAGCTTTCTTT. Its translation is CASSSLQGNTEAFF.

V is TRBV5-5 and J is TRBJ1-3, with D possibly being TRBD1 (6 bases). There are 16 residues in the CDR3. Germline CDR1 reads SGHKS; CDR2 reads YYEKEE (reference sequence). Trimming left V 2 bases short and J 4 bases short, with 16 bases between. In DNA form, the CDR3 reads TGTGCCAGCAGCTTCGGCCAGGGGCTTTCGGGAAACACCATATATTTT. Translated: CASSFGQGLSGNTIYF.

The chain employs TRBV12-3 or TRBV12-4 and TRBJ1-3; no clear D. Deletions cut 3 bases from V and 4 bases from J, with 22 bases between. This CDR3 contains 18 residues. The CDR3 is CASSFVSGLSRLGNTIYF. The CDR3 coding sequence is TGTGCCAGCAGTTTTGTCTCAGGCCTCTCACGATTAGGAAACACCATATATTTT.

The chain carries TRBV7-2 and TRBJ2-5, with D maybe TRBD2 (5 bases). CDR3 length: 15 residues. CDR1 SGHTA and CDR2 FQGNSA come from the germline V gene. V dropped 0 bases and J dropped 5 bases, with 13 bases sitting between them. The CDR3 loop is CASSLALPGMETQYF. The DNA of the CDR3 is TGTGCCAGCAGCTTAGCGCTTCCGGGGATGGAGACCCAGTACTTC.

This clonotype was seen only a few times. The genes are TRBV2 and TRBJ2-7; 8 bases map to TRBD1. After removal of 6 bases from V and 2 bases from J, the junction contained 6 bases not matched to a gene. Germline assignment: CDR1 SNHLY and CDR2 FYNNEI. The CDR3 spans 14 residues. The CDR3 bases are TGTGCCAGCAGAGGGGACAGGCAAACCTACGAGCAGTACTTC. Translation: CASRGDRQTYEQYF.

This clonotype appeared a few times. V gene TRBV5-5 combines with J gene TRBJ2-3; D may be TRBD1 (5 bases). This CDR3 is 14 amino acids long. Germline-derived CDR1 and CDR2 are SGHKS and YYEKEE (reference sequence). The ends were cut back, 2 bases at V and 3 bases at J, with 10 bases in the middle. The CDR3 DNA sequence: TGTGCCAGCAGCTTCTTCAGGGAAACAGATACGCAGTATTTT. It is translated as CASSFFRETDTQYF.

In this sample, this clonotype turned up a few times. The chain is built from TRBV14 and TRBJ2-5; TRBD1 is a possible D gene (6 bases). This CDR3 spans 14 amino acids. The V and J ends lost 3 bases and 1 base respectively, with 9 bases between them. Germline V gene data show CDR1 as SGHDN and CDR2 as FVKESK. CDR3 bases: TGTGCCAGCAGCCACAGGGGCCTCCAAGAGACCCAGTACTTC. Encoded protein: CASSHRGLQETQYF.

The chain couples TRBV5-1 to TRBJ1-4, with D possibly being TRBD1 (5 bases). Deletions cut 4 bases from V and 8 bases from J, with 12 bases between. Germline loops: CDR1 SGHRS, CDR2 YFSETQ. The CDR3 loop spans 13 amino acids. The CDR3 DNA reads TGCGCCAGCAGCATACCGGGGGACGAAAAACTGTTTTTT. Translation gives CASSIPGDEKLFF.

This clonotype was recorded many times. The rearrangement links TRBV6-6 to TRBJ1-2, with unresolved D. Germline CDR1 is MNHNY and CDR2 is SVGAGI (reference sequence). Trimming removed 4 bases from V and 2 bases from J, with 5 bases in between. The CDR3 length is 12 residues. CDR3 loop: CASSSLNYGYTF. In nucleotides, the CDR3 is TGTGCCAGCAGTTCACTAAACTATGGCTACACCTTC.

The J gene is TRBJ2-2, the V gene TRBV24-1; D ambiguous. Trimming left V 5 bases short and J 1 base short, with 4 bases between. This CDR3 has 13 residues. Germline V CDR1 and CDR2: KGHDR, SFDVKD. CDR3 nucleotide sequence: TGTGCCACCAGTGGGGAGAACACCGGGGAGCTGTTTTTT. This sequence encodes CATSGENTGELFF.

This clonotype showed up just a few times. This chain joins TRBV20-1 and TRBJ1-3; unclear D gene. This CDR3 spans 15 amino acids. Germline V lookup: CDR1 DFQATT, CDR2 SNEGSKA (reference sequence). Trimming stripped 0 bases from V and 2 bases from J, with 11 bases between. Here the CDR3 DNA reads TGCAGTGCTAGAGATCAAGCCGTCGCTGGAAACACCATATATTTT. Residues: CSARDQAVAGNTIYF.

The chain employs TRBV18 and TRBJ2-1, with D unresolved. Trimming removed 3 bases from V and 0 bases from J, with 12 bases in between. Germline loops: CDR1 KGHSH, CDR2 LQKENI. The CDR3 sequence is 16 residues long. In nucleotides, the CDR3 is TGTGCCAGCTCACCCTCCACCGGTTACTCCTACAATGAGCAGTTCTTC. It yields the protein CASSPSTGYSYNEQFF.

This clonotype came up a few times. The chain recombines TRBV7-2 with TRBJ2-5, with D possibly matching TRBD2 (6 bases). V was clipped by 0 bases and J by 5 bases, with 16 bases between them. The CDR3 runs to 16 residues. Germline V gene sequence: CDR1 SGHTA, CDR2 FQGNSA. The CDR3, as DNA: TGTGCCAGCAGCTTAGCTTCCCCTGCAGGGAGGGAGACCCAGTACTTC. Its protein is CASSLASPAGRETQYF.

The chain recombines TRBV7-9 with TRBJ1-4; a weak D match, TRBD1 (5 bases). The CDR3 is 15 residues long. Between the trimmed V and J ends, which lost 6 bases and 6 bases, there was a span of 17 bases. From germline, CDR1 is SEHNR and CDR2 FQNEAQ (reference sequence). This CDR3 reads CASSDWGPGDEKLFF. The CDR3 nucleotides read TGTGCCAGCAGTGATTGGGGCCCTGGGGATGAAAAACTGTTTTTT.